Following are 18 T cell receptor beta chains from one sample sequenced in a study of cytomegalovirus exposure and HLA in healthy donors. Amplification used 60 Vbeta primers and 13 Jbeta primers. The method was immunoSEQ multiplex PCR; TCRdb's version includes in-frame clones alone and lacks a portion of them. This table holds about 90,000 clones, 55% to 75% found once. Sample: PBMCs. All receptors derive from a woman under 30 in good health and CMV-seropositive.

The chain recombines TRBV29-1 with TRBJ1-2; 7 nucleotides agree with TRBD1. There are 13 residues in the CDR3. CDR1 SQVTM and CDR2 ANQGSEA come from the germline V gene. After removal of 3 bases from V and 0 bases from J, the junction contained 1 base not matched to a gene. The CDR3 loop is CSVEGTANYGYTF. CDR3 sequence (DNA): TGCAGCGTTGAGGGGACAGCTAACTATGGCTACACCTTC.

This clone occurred a few times. The J gene is TRBJ1-1, the V gene TRBV27; tentatively, D is TRBD1 (6 bases). With 4 bases removed from V and 3 bases from J, the gap between germline ends came to 12 bases. Germline CDR1 reads MNHEY; CDR2 reads SMNVEV (reference sequence). This CDR3 spans 14 amino acids. In DNA form, the CDR3 reads TGTGCCAGCAGTTCCAGGGGTGTGGACACTGAAGCTTTCTTT. Protein: CASSSRGVDTEAFF.

This sequence joins TRBV18 and TRBJ2-3; D might be TRBD2 (6 bases). CDR3 length: 17 residues. Germline CDR1 reads KGHSH; CDR2 reads LQKENI. V lost 6 bases, J lost 3 bases, and 22 bases lay in between. In DNA, the CDR3 is TGTGCCAGCTCCCGGGATCGGCAGGGAGGAATTACAGATACGCAGTATTTT. This gives the protein CASSRDRQGGITDTQYF.

J is TRBJ1-5 and V is TRBV14; no clear D gene. Trimming pared 2 bases from V and 2 bases from J, leaving 10 bases between. Germline assignment: CDR1 SGHDN and CDR2 FVKESK. The CDR3 is 15 amino acids. CDR3 region: CASSQSGVGNQPQHF. The DNA for the CDR3 is TGTGCCAGCAGCCAAAGCGGCGTGGGCAATCAGCCCCAGCATTTT.

The chain recombines TRBV6-1 with TRBJ1-4, with D uncertain. Germline V gives CDR1 MNHNS, CDR2 SASEGT. The CDR3 is made up of 16 amino acids. Deletions cut 0 bases from V and 0 bases from J, with 8 bases between. CDR3 sequence reads: CASSEAGVATNEKLFF. For the CDR3, the DNA is TGTGCCAGCAGTGAAGCAGGAGTTGCAACTAATGAAAAACTGTTTTTT.

The gene calls are TRBV11-2 and TRBJ2-2; D is possibly TRBD2 (5 bases). The germline gives CDR1 SGHAT, CDR2 FQNNGV. The CDR3 spans 14 residues. The V and J ends lost 2 bases and 5 bases respectively, with 9 bases between them. CDR3 loop: CASSLRGGTGELFF. CDR3 DNA: TGTGCCAGCAGCTTAAGAGGCGGGACCGGGGAGCTGTTTTTT.

V usage is TRBV19 and J usage is TRBJ2-2; tentative D call: TRBD1 (5 bases). This CDR3 region has 14 residues. Germline CDR1 reads LNHDA; CDR2 reads SQIVND (reference sequence). V lost 6 bases, J lost 7 bases, and 15 bases lay in between. The CDR3 is CASRLQGMGGELFF. The CDR3 region has the DNA TGTGCCAGTAGATTGCAGGGTATGGGCGGGGAGCTGTTTTTT.

The J gene is TRBJ2-5, the V gene TRBV19, with 7 bases aligning to TRBD1. Germline V gene sequence: CDR1 LNHDA, CDR2 SQIVND (reference sequence). This CDR3 has 13 amino acids. Trimming cost V 4 bases and J 4 bases; bases outside gene matches: 3. CDR3 residues: CASSSTGVETQYF. CDR3 nucleotide sequence: TGTGCCAGTAGTAGCACAGGGGTAGAGACCCAGTACTTC.

This rearrangement joins TRBV4-3 to TRBJ2-7, with a weak D call TRBD1 (6 bases). The V gene's germline CDR1 is LGHNA and CDR2 YSLEER. The CDR3 is 13 amino acids. V shed 2 bases and J shed 3 bases, with 8 bases lying between them. The CDR3 loop is CASSQSTGYEQYF. The DNA for the CDR3 is TGCGCCAGCAGCCAATCGACAGGCTACGAGCAGTACTTC.

This clone was observed a single time. J is TRBJ1-1 and V is TRBV9; D is unclear. The CDR3 runs 13 residues. Trimming removed 0 bases at V and 5 bases at J, with 8 bases between. CDR1 is SGDLS and CDR2 is YYNGEE in the germline V gene. The chain's CDR3 is CASSVAPQTEAFF. DNA for the CDR3: TGTGCCAGCAGCGTAGCTCCCCAGACTGAAGCTTTCTTT.

J is TRBJ2-1 and V is TRBV2; TRBD2 is a possible D gene (6 bases). The CDR3 is made up of 13 amino acids. V was trimmed by 8 bases and J by 6 bases, leaving 14 bases between them. Germline V gene sequence: CDR1 SNHLY, CDR2 FYNNEI. CDR3 in DNA: TGTGCCAGCTTACAAGCGGGCGTCAATGAGCAGTTCTTC. Translated: CASLQAGVNEQFF. The full variable domain, completed using reference TRBV2 and TRBJ2-1, is EPEVTQTPSHQVTQMGQEVILRCVPISNHLYFYWYRQILGQKVEFLVSFYNNEISEKSEIFDDQFSVERPDGSNFTLKIRSTKLEDSAMYFCASLQAGVNEQFFGPGTRLTVL.

The J gene is TRBJ2-7, the V gene TRBV29-1; 8 bases match TRBD1. V was clipped by 5 bases and J by 3 bases; unmatched bases: 6. Germline V gene data show CDR1 as SQVTM and CDR2 as ANQGSEA. The CDR3 sequence is 13 residues long. CDR3 sequence (DNA): TGCAGCGTTTGTCGGGGGACAGGCTACGAGCAGTACTTC. The encoded protein is CSVCRGTGYEQYF.

This clone was detected only once. The chain uses TRBV5-6 and TRBJ2-1, with 8 positions matching TRBD2. CDR1 is SGHDT and CDR2 is YYEEEE in the germline V gene. V lost 3 bases and J lost 7; bases outside the gene matches: 15. CDR3 length: 17 residues. CDR3 nucleotide sequence: TGTGCCAGCAGCTGGGGGGTGGGTAGCGGGAAGAGAAATGAGCAGTTCTTC. The encoded protein is CASSWGVGSGKRNEQFF.

This rearrangement joins TRBV6-5 to TRBJ2-1; 8 bases are shared with TRBD2. The CDR3 is 15 residues long. Germline CDR1 reads MNHEY; CDR2 reads SVGAGI. V lost 6 bases and J lost 2; bases outside the gene matches: 6. The CDR3 here is CASRTGTSAYNEQFF. CDR3 DNA sequence: TGTGCCAGCAGAACCGGGACTAGTGCCTACAATGAGCAGTTCTTC.

This chain connects TRBV2 to TRBJ1-1, with no clear D. This CDR3 has 12 amino acids. Germline assignment: CDR1 SNHLY and CDR2 FYNNEI. V was trimmed by 4 bases and J by 1 base, leaving 4 bases between them. The CDR3 sequence: CASSAGNTEAFF. CDR3 nucleotide sequence: TGTGCCAGCAGTGCCGGGAACACTGAAGCTTTCTTT.

V gene TRBV7-2 combines with J gene TRBJ2-6; D is uncertain. V was cut by 3 bases and J by 0 bases, with 3 bases left in between. Germline CDR1 and CDR2: SGHTA and FQGNSA. The CDR3 consists of 14 residues. CDR3 DNA sequence: TGTGCCAGCAGCTTTTACTCTGGGGCCAACGTCCTGACTTTC. Amino acid sequence: CASSFYSGANVLTF.

This rearrangement joins TRBV7-3 to TRBJ1-5; 7 bases are shared with TRBD1. J was trimmed by 7 bases and V by 5 bases; bases with no gene match: 11. Germline CDR1 and CDR2: SGHTA and FQGTGA. This CDR3 has 15 residues. CDR3: CASSPTGTVGQPQHF. In DNA form, the CDR3 reads TGTGCCAGCAGCCCCACCGGGACAGTCGGCCAGCCCCAGCATTTT.

The V gene is TRBV5-4, the J gene TRBJ2-7; a weak D match, TRBD1 (7 bases). Trimming took 1 base from V and 5 from J, leaving 13 bases between them. The CDR3 contains 14 residues. The germline V gene has CDR1 SGHNT and CDR2 YYREEE (reference sequence). The CDR3 protein is CASSLYGRGDEQYF. As DNA, the CDR3 is TGTGCCAGCAGCTTGTACGGCAGGGGGGACGAGCAGTACTTC. Supplemented by reference TRBV5-4 and TRBJ2-7, the full variable domain reads ETGVTQSPTHLIKTRGQQVTLRCSSQSGHNTVSWYQQALGQGPQFIFQYYREEENGRGNFPPRFSGLQFPNYSSELNVNALELDDSALYLCASSLYGRGDEQYFGPGTRLTVT.